This T cell receptor beta chain was identified during a study of T cells in Graves' hyperthyroidism and ophthalmopathy. Study-wide context: Staff took peripheral blood when the initial diagnosis was made, before any treatment began.

Overall study findings and caveats: In validation, the model predicted ophthalmopathy. These predictions came a median approximately six months before onset.

Subjects aged 18 to 65 presented with newly diagnosed hyperthyroidism of less than 2 months' duration. The PBMCs were taken from less than 11 ml of fresh peripheral blood. TCR beta CDR3 sequences were amplified from RNA transcripts. Primed by the HTBI set, a first-round RT-PCR was run on the TCR CDR3. MiXCR, run by TCRdb on the multiplex PCR reads, gives a single entry per CDR3 protein. The sample consists of approximately 400,000 distinct CDR3 sequences, around 16% of them appearing once. Turning to this clonotype: What it recognizes is unknown.

This TCR came from a woman under 30 with Graves' hyperthyroidism that later progressed to Graves' ophthalmopathy. The source material was blood.

The DNA for the CDR3 is TGCAGTGCTAGAGATCCGGACAGGGGGGGAAATGAGCAGTTCTTC. Translated, it gives CSARDPDRGGNEQFF. The chain combines TRBV20-1 with TRBJ2-1; 10 nucleotides agree with TRBD1. CDR1 and CDR2 from the germline V gene are DFQATT and SNEGSKA (reference sequence). V was pared by 0 bases and J by 7 bases, with 6 bases of the junction left unmatched. This CDR3 has 15 residues.